This TCR beta chain was sequenced during a study of blood T cell repertoires in COVID-19. Overall study: COVID-19 samples, acute and convalescent, were from the United States, Italy and Spain. In each case, the material was cDNA or gDNA derived from T cells, B-cell-depleted T cells, or PBMCs.

CDR1 is MNHNS and CDR2 is SASEGT in the germline V gene. The CDR3 contains 12 residues. Trimming left V 3 bases short and J 4 bases short, with 6 bases between. Clones were read by immunoSEQ multiplex PCR, and TCRdb kept only the in-frame ones, dropping some. The data contain 200,000 to 250,000 clones, roughly 80% of them singletons. Material for sequencing was peripheral blood. The sequence was collected from a woman of 80 years or more with acute or convalescent COVID-19. V gene TRBV6-1 combines with J gene TRBJ2-5, with D possibly TRBD2 on 5 matching bases. CDR3: CASSDGIETQYF. DNA for the CDR3: TGTGCCAGCAGTGACGGGATAGAGACCCAGTACTTC.